These T cell receptor beta chains were read from a single sample in a study of T cell responses to AZD1222 COVID-19 vaccine. Sequenced by immunoSEQ multiplex PCR; TCRdb stores in-frame clones only, minus some. The sample holds tens of thousands of clones, about 85% seen once. The sample was peripheral blood, taken on day 0 of AZD1222 vaccination. These receptors came from an adult in good health. Both conserved end residues are part of each CDR3. Clone size is not always given. Where it is, it says once, few, many or a class for expanded clones.

>.|TRBJ2-2|TRBV7-3
CASSSRGTGELFF
>.|TRBJ2-5|TRBV30
CAWSQVGTGVRETQYF
>.|TRBJ1-1|TRBV7-3
CASSRGLNTEAFF
>.|TRBJ2-2|TRBV11-2
CASSLVAQRNTGELFF
>.|TRBJ1-1|TRBV27
CASRFGRGTEAFF
>.|TRBJ1-2|TRBV4-1
CASSQPGQGDYTF
>few|TRBJ1-2|TRBV27
CASRLAGVEDYGYTF
>.|TRBJ2-7|TRBV24-1
CATSDLRRDGQYF
>.|TRBJ1-5|TRBV29-1
CSVGVGAGGQPQHF
>.|TRBJ2-5|TRBV15
CATSRDGRIQETQYF
>.|TRBJ1-3|TRBV3-1/TRBV3-2
CASSPETARGGTIYF
>.|TRBJ2-3|TRBV5-4
CASSPSLAGGTDTQYF
>.|TRBJ2-5|TRBV7-2
CASSLGQTRQETQYF
>.|TRBJ1-1|TRBV10-3
CAISQTGGAGATEAFF
>.|TRBJ1-1|TRBV2
CASIYGAGNTEAFF
>.|TRBJ2-2|TRBV23-1
CASSQSKGHTGELFF
>.|TRBJ2-6|TRBV21-1
CASSNPGISGANVLTF
>.|TRBJ1-5|TRBV4-2
CASSQDVGFAGGGQPQHF
>.|TRBJ2-1|TRBV11-2
CASSYGVAGYNEQFF
>few|TRBJ2-5|TRBV7-9
CASRAPRGEQETQYF
>.|TRBJ2-1|TRBV5-6
CASSLWTRAYNEQFF
>once|TRBJ2-7|TRBV5-6
CASSSSFYEQYF
>few|TRBJ2-7|TRBV25-1
CASSEYGRDEQYF
>.|TRBJ2-5|TRBV2
CAGGLAEETQYF
>.|TRBJ1-1|TRBV19
CASSNIPPGEAFF
>.|TRBJ1-1|TRBV12-5
CASGISLGAITEAFF
>.|TRBJ1-4|TRBV15
CATSRDRGAREKLFF
>once|TRBJ2-5|TRBV5-4
CASSPDLEETQYF
>.|TRBJ1-1|TRBV18
CASSQGQGNTEAFF
>.|TRBJ1-2|TRBV3-1/TRBV3-2
CASSQDGRGGRSRSYGYTF
>once|TRBJ1-1|TRBV18
CASSPSGTSMNTEAFF
>.|TRBJ2-1|TRBV5-1
CASSASSGGANEQFF
>.|TRBJ2-1|TRBV6-6
CASSYSIGVNEQFF
>.|TRBJ2-1|TRBV7-2
CASSLKASQSYNEQFF
>.|TRBJ1-1|TRBV7-3
CASSLTGNTEAFF
>.|TRBJ1-2|TRBV10-3
CAISGGPTGAREGYTF
>.|TRBJ2-1|TRBV5-6
CASSWGTVNEQFF
>.|TRBJ1-1|TRBV24-1
CATSGTTGTDEAFF
>.|TRBJ2-3|TRBV12-3/TRBV12-4
CASSSLDTQYF
>.|TRBJ1-3|TRBV15
CATSRGGAGNTIYF
>.|TRBJ1-1|TRBV15
CATSRISLGPQAFF
>.|TRBJ2-3|TRBV12-2
CARGNRAPCTDTQYF